Listed below are T cell receptor beta chains from one sample, sequenced in a study of Ad26.COV2.S vaccination and SARS-CoV-2 variants. TCRdb keeps only in-frame clones here, not all; method: immunoSEQ multiplex PCR. The table records around 450,000 clones, approximately 90% of them present only once. The sequencing here drew on peripheral blood, taken in a trial of Ad26.COV2.S vaccine versus placebo. Receptors were obtained from a person between 18 and 65 years old who received the Ad26.COV2.S COVID-19 vaccine or a placebo. CDR3s include the opening cysteine and the closing phenylalanine or tryptophan. D genes are given only for firm matches.

>TRBJ1-6|TRBD1|TRBV5-5
TGTGCCAGCAGCTTTTTAGGGGGCGCATATTCACCCCTCCACTTT
CASSFLGGAYSPLHF
>TRBJ2-1|TRBD2|TRBV6-5
TGTGCCAGCAGAGTTAGCGGGGTCTCCTACAATGAGCAGTTCTTC
CASRVSGVSYNEQFF
>TRBJ1-5|TRBD1|TRBV19
TGTGCCAGTAGTATTCGACAGGGACATCAGCCCCAGCATTTT
CASSIRQGHQPQHF
>TRBJ2-5|TRBD2|TRBV28
TGTGCCAGCAGGTCTAGCGGGAGGGTGACCCAGTACTTC
CASRSSGRVTQYF
>TRBJ1-2|NA|TRBV2
TGTGCCAGCCGGGACTTTCCTCGGGATTTATATGGCTACACCTTC
CASRDFPRDLYGYTF
>TRBJ2-1|TRBD1|TRBV5-1
TGCGCCAGTTACAGGGGAGAGGAGCAGTTCTTC
CASYRGEEQFF
>TRBJ2-4|NA|TRBV5-1
TGCGCCAGCAGCTTGGGCAGGAGGGATAACATTCAGTACTTC
CASSLGRRDNIQYF
>TRBJ1-1|NA|TRBV2
TGTGCCAGCACGGCCTATGTGACGGGTGAAGCTTTCTTT
CASTAYVTGEAFF
>TRBJ2-1|TRBD1|TRBV29-1
TGCAGCGTTGGAGACAGGGGGCGCTACAATGAGCAGTTCTTC
CSVGDRGRYNEQFF
>TRBJ1-4|NA|TRBV19
TGTGCCAGTAGTATAAGGACGGCGAATGAAAAACTGTTTTTT
CASSIRTANEKLFF
>TRBJ2-5|NA|TRBV30
TGTGCCTGGAAGTTTCCAGAGACCCAGTACTTC
CAWKFPETQYF
>TRBJ1-5|NA|TRBV7-8
TGTGCCAGCAGGGGGGAACAGAAAAATCAGCCCCAGCATTTT
CASRGEQKNQPQHF
>TRBJ1-2|NA|TRBV28
TGTGCCAGCACCAATGCGGGGGTTCCCAACTATGGCTACACCTTC
CASTNAGVPNYGYTF
>TRBJ2-2|NA|TRBV12-3/TRBV12-4
TGTGCCAGCAGCCTAGTCGGTGGCGGGGAGCTGTTTTTT
CASSLVGGGELFF
>TRBJ2-2|NA|TRBV6-5
TGTGCCAGCAGACGGGGGAATCTGGTCACCGGGGAGCTGTTTTTT
CASRRGNLVTGELFF
>TRBJ2-3|TRBD2|TRBV27
TGTGCCAGCAGCCCCCTCGGACTAGCGGGGGCCTACACAGATACGCAGTATTTT
CASSPLGLAGAYTDTQYF
>TRBJ2-5|NA|TRBV6-5
TGTGCCAGCAGTTACTTGGGCGCCCGGTACTTC
CASSYLGARYF
>TRBJ2-7|NA|TRBV19
TGTGCCAGTAGTCGATCTGACAGTGGGACATTCTACGAGCAGTACTTC
CASSRSDSGTFYEQYF
>TRBJ2-5|TRBD2|TRBV28
TGTGCCAGCAGTTCTTTGAGCGGGAGAGAGACCCAGTACTTC
CASSSLSGRETQYF
>TRBJ1-4|TRBD1|TRBV7-9
TGTGCCAGCAGCTTGGGACAGAAAGAAAAACTGTTTTTT
CASSLGQKEKLFF
>TRBJ2-3|NA|TRBV6-5
TGTGCCAGCAGTCGAGGAGAAGGGCACACAGATACGCAGTATTTT
CASSRGEGHTDTQYF
>TRBJ1-2|TRBD1|TRBV3-1/TRBV3-2
TGTGCCAGCAGCCAACACGGACAGGGGGCGAGGTATGGCTACACCTTC
CASSQHGQGARYGYTF